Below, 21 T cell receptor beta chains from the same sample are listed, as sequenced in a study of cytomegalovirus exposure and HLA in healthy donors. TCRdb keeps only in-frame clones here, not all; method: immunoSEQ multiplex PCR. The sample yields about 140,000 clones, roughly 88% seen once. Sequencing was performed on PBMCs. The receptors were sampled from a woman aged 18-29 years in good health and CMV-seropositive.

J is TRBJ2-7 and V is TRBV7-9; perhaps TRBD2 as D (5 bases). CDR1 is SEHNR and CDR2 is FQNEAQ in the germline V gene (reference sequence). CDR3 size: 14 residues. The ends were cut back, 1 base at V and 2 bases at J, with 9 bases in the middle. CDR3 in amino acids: CASSLVGNAYEQYF. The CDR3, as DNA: TGTGCCAGCAGCTTAGTCGGGAACGCCTACGAGCAGTACTTC.

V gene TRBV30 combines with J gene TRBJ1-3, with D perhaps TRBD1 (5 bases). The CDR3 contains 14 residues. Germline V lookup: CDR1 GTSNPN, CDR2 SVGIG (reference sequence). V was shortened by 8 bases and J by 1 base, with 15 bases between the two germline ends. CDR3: CATPMGGSGNTIYF. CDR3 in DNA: TGTGCCACACCAATGGGGGGGTCTGGAAACACCATATATTTT.

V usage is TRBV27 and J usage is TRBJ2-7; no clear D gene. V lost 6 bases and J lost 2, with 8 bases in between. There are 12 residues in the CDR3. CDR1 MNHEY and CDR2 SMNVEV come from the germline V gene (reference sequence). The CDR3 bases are TGTGCCAGCAGCGGCAGGCCCTACGAGCAGTACTTC. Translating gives CASSGRPYEQYF.

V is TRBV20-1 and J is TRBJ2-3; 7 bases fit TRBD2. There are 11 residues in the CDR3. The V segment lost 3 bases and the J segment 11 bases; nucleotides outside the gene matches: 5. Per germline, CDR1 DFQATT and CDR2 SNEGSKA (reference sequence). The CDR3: CSASRSGGQYF. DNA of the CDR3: TGCAGTGCTAGTCGGTCGGGAGGGCAGTATTTT.

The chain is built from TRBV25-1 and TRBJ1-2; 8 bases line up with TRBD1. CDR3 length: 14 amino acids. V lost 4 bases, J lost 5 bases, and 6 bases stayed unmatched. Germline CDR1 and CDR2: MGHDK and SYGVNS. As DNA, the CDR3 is TGTGCCAGCAGTGCCCAGGGGGCAGGTTATGGCTACACCTTC. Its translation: CASSAQGAGYGYTF.

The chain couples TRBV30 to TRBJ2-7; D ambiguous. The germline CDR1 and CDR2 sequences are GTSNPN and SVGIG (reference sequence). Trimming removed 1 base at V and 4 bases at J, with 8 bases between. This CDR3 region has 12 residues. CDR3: CAWSGPFYEQYF. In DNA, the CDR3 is TGTGCCTGGAGTGGTCCCTTTTACGAGCAGTACTTC.

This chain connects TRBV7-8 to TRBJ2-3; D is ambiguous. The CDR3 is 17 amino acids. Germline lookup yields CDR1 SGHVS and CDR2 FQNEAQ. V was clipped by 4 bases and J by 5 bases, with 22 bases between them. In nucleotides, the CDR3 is TGTGCCAGCAGCTCCAGAATCTATCTAGAGCCGGGAGATACGCAGTATTTT. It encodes CASSSRIYLEPGDTQYF.

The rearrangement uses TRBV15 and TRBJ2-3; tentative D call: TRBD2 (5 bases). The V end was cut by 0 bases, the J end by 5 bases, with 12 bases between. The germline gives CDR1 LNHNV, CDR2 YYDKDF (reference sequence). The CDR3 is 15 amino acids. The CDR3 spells CATSREPLGEDTQYF. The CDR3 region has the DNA TGTGCCACCAGCAGAGAACCCCTCGGGGAAGATACGCAGTATTTT.

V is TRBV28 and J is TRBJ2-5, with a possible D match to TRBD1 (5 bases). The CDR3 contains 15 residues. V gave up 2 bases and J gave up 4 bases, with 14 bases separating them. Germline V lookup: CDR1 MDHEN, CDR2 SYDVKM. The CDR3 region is CASSLRGFVGETQYF. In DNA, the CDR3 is TGTGCCAGCAGTTTAAGGGGTTTTGTGGGAGAGACCCAGTACTTC.

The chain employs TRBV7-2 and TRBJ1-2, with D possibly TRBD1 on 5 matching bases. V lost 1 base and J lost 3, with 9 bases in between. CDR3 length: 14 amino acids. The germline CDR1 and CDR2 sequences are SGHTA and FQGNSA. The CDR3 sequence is CASSLEVGDYGYTF. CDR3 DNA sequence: TGTGCCAGCAGCTTAGAAGTAGGGGACTATGGCTACACCTTC.

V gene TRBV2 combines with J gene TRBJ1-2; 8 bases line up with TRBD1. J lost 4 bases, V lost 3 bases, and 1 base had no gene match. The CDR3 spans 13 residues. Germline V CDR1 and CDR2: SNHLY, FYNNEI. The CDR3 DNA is TGTGCCAGCAGTGATCAGGGGGCCTATGGCTACACCTTC. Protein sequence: CASSDQGAYGYTF. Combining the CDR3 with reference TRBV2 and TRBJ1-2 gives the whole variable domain EPEVTQTPSHQVTQMGQEVILRCVPISNHLYFYWYRQILGQKVEFLVSFYNNEISEKSEIFDDQFSVERPDGSNFTLKIRSTKLEDSAMYFCASSDQGAYGYTFGSGTRLTVV.

Written as DNA, the CDR3 is TGTGCCAGCAGTTTAGGGGCGGGAGGGCCGTACAATGAGCAGTTCTTC. Protein: CASSLGAGGPYNEQFF. The V and J genes are TRBV28 and TRBJ2-1, with 9 nucleotides matching TRBD2. The CDR3 spans 16 residues. The germline CDR1 and CDR2 sequences are MDHEN and SYDVKM. J gave up 4 bases and V 2 bases, and 6 bases lay outside the gene matches.

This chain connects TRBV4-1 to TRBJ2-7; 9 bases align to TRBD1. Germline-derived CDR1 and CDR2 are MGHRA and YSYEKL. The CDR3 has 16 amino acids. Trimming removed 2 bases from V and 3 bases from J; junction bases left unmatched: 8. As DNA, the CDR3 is TGCGCCAGCAGCCAATTACCGGGACAGGGATACTACGAGCAGTACTTC. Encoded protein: CASSQLPGQGYYEQYF.

The CDR3 DNA is TGTGCCAGCTCACCATCCCCCAGGGAGGCAGATACGCAGTATTTT. Its translation is CASSPSPREADTQYF. This chain links TRBV18 with TRBJ2-3; maybe TRBD2 (6 bases). Germline CDR1 is KGHSH and CDR2 is LQKENI. Trimming cost V 2 bases and J 4 bases, with 13 bases left between them. The CDR3 is made up of 15 amino acids.

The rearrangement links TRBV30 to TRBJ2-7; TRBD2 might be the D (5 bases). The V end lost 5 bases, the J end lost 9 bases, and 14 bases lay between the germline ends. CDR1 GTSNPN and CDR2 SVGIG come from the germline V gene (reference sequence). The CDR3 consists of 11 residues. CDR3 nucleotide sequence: TGTGCCTGGGGTAGAGGACTGGGGCAGTACTTC. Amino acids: CAWGRGLGQYF.

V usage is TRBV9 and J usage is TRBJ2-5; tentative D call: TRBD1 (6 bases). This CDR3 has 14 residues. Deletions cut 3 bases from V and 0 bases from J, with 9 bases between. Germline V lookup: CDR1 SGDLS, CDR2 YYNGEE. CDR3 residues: CASSERGNQETQYF. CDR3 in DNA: TGTGCCAGCAGCGAGAGGGGGAACCAAGAGACCCAGTACTTC.

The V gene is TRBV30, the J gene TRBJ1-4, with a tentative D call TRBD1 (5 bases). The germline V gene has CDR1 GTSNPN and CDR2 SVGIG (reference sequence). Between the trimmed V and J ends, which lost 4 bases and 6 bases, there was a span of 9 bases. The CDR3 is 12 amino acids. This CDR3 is CAWNPGDEKLFF. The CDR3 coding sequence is TGTGCCTGGAATCCGGGGGATGAAAAACTGTTTTTT.

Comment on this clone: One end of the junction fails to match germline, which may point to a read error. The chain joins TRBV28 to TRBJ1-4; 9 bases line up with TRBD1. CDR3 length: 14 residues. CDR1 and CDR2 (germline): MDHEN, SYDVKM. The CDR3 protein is CASSVPGQGLEFVF. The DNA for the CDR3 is TGTGCCAGCAGCGTCCCGGGACAGGGTCTGGAATTTGTTTTT.

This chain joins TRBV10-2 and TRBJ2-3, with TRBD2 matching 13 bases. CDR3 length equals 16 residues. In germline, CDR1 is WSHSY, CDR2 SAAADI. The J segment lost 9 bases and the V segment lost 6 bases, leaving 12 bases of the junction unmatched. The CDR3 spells CASRAGLAGVFETQYF. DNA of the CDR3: TGCGCCAGCAGAGCTGGACTAGCGGGAGTCTTTGAGACGCAGTATTTT.

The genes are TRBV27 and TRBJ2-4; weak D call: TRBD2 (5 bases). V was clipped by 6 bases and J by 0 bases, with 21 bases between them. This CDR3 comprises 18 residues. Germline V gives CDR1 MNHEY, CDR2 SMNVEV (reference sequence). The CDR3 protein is CASSPLRAGLVAKNIQYF. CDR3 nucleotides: TGTGCCAGCAGCCCCTTGAGGGCAGGCCTTGTAGCCAAAAACATTCAGTACTTC.

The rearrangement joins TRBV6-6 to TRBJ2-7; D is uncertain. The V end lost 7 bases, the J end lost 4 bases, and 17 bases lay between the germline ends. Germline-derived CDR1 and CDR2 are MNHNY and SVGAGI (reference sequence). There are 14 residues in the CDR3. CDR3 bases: TGTGCCAGCACAAAGAACGAGCGAAATTACGAGCAGTACTTC. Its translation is CASTKNERNYEQYF.